The 8 T cell receptor beta chains reported below all come from one sample, sequenced in a study of spatial heterogeneity in lung cancer. Study findings and constraints: For expanded intratumoral alpha and beta TCRs, counts tracked tumor mutation counts.

No antigen is known for these receptors. TCRdb re-derived calls from the 5' RACE reads in MiXCR, one entry per CDR3 protein. Of a few thousand distinct CDR3 sequences in the sample, approximately 7% were seen once. Specified time point: sample taken at primary tumor resection. Material: lung tumor tissue, obtained at surgery. These receptors originate from a female donor with early-stage non-small cell lung cancer.

This clonotype has a handful of counts. The chain uses TRBV7-8 and TRBJ2-2; D may be TRBD2 (6 bases). Trimming removed 6 bases from V and 3 bases from J, with 14 bases in between. CDR1 and CDR2 (germline): SGHVS, FQNEAQ. CDR3 size: 15 residues. CDR3 DNA: TGTGCCAGCAGACGAGGGGACTCTTACACCGGGGAGCTGTTTTTT. As protein: CASRRGDSYTGELFF.

In its sample, this clonotype is medium-sized. The chain links TRBV3-1 to TRBJ1-2, with a weak D call TRBD1 (5 bases). The CDR3 consists of 16 residues. Germline V gene sequence: CDR1 LGHDT, CDR2 YNNKEL (reference sequence). Trimming took off 2 bases at V and 7 bases at J, with 20 bases between the two ends. The CDR3: CASSQTFAGLRGGYTF. Written as DNA, the CDR3 is TGTGCCAGCAGCCAAACTTTCGCAGGGCTCCGAGGTGGCTACACCTTC.

In this sample, this clonotype is medium-sized. The junction departs from the called germline gene at one end, perhaps through a read error. The rearrangement joins TRBV7-7 to TRBJ2-2, with D uncertain. This CDR3 is built from 13 residues. Germline-derived CDR1 and CDR2 are SSHAT and FNYEAQ (reference sequence). The CDR3 DNA follows: TGTGCTAGCAGCTTTGTCTGGTCTGGGGAGCTGTTTTTT. Protein sequence: CASSFVWSGELFF.

The table lists this clonotype with many counts. The chain employs TRBV3-1 and TRBJ1-5; D is unresolved. From germline, CDR1 is LGHDT and CDR2 YNNKEL (reference sequence). The V gene lost 0 bases and the J gene lost 4 bases, with 13 bases spanning the gap. This CDR3 has 16 amino acids. CDR3 in DNA: TGTGCCAGCAGCCAAGAAGGGAGGGAGGTGAATCAGCCCCAGCATTTT. Protein: CASSQEGREVNQPQHF.

By its share, this clonotype is medium-sized. The chain recombines TRBV28 with TRBJ2-5; the match to TRBD2 covers 9 bases. This CDR3 is built from 15 residues. J was trimmed by 7 bases and V by 3 bases; bases with no gene match: 9. Germline V gives CDR1 MDHEN, CDR2 SYDVKM. The CDR3: CASSFLAGPPGTQYF. In DNA, the CDR3 is TGTGCCAGCAGTTTCCTAGCGGGGCCACCTGGGACCCAGTACTTC.

By sample share, this clonotype is medium-sized. The rearrangement joins TRBV20-1 to TRBJ2-7, with D unclear. Germline CDR1 DFQATT, CDR2 SNEGSKA (reference sequence). The CDR3 sequence is 11 residues long. V gave up 3 bases and J gave up 6 bases, with 9 bases separating them. The CDR3 nucleotides are TGCAGTGCTAGTGAAGCCCCCGAGCAGTACTTC. Its translation: CSASEAPEQYF.

Within the sample, this clonotype is medium-sized. The chain recombines TRBV6-2 or TRBV6-3 with TRBJ2-2; D is unresolved. Trimming took 5 bases from V and 5 from J, leaving 15 bases between them. This CDR3 has 15 residues. Germline-derived CDR1 and CDR2 are MNHEY and SVGEGT. CDR3 DNA sequence: TGTGCCAGCAGTGCCATCGGTCGAGGAACCGGGGAGCTGTTTTTT. It encodes CASSAIGRGTGELFF.

By sample fraction, this clonotype is medium-sized. The chain links TRBV6-5 to TRBJ2-5; 13 bases map to TRBD2. V lost 5 bases to trimming and J lost 5 bases; unmatched junction nucleotides: 8. Per the germline V gene, CDR1 is MNHEY and CDR2 is SVGAGI. The CDR3 consists of 16 residues. CDR3 region: CASSPRLAGGGETQYF. Written as DNA, the CDR3 is TGTGCCAGCAGTCCCCGACTAGCGGGGGGAGGTGAGACCCAGTACTTC.